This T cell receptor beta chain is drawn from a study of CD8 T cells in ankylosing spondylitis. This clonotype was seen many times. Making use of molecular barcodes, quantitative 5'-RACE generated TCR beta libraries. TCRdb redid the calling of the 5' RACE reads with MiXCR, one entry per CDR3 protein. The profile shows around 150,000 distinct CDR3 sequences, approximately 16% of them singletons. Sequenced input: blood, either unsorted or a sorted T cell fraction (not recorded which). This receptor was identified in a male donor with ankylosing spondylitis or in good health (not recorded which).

DNA of the CDR3: TGTGCCAGCAGTGTCCTGCGGGACACCGGGGAGCTGTTTTTT. Protein sequence: CASSVLRDTGELFF. The chain carries TRBV6-2 or TRBV6-3 and TRBJ2-2; tentative D call: TRBD2 (5 bases). V lost 5 bases and J lost 3, with 10 bases in between. The germline CDR1 and CDR2 sequences are MNHEY and SVGEGT. This CDR3 has 14 residues.